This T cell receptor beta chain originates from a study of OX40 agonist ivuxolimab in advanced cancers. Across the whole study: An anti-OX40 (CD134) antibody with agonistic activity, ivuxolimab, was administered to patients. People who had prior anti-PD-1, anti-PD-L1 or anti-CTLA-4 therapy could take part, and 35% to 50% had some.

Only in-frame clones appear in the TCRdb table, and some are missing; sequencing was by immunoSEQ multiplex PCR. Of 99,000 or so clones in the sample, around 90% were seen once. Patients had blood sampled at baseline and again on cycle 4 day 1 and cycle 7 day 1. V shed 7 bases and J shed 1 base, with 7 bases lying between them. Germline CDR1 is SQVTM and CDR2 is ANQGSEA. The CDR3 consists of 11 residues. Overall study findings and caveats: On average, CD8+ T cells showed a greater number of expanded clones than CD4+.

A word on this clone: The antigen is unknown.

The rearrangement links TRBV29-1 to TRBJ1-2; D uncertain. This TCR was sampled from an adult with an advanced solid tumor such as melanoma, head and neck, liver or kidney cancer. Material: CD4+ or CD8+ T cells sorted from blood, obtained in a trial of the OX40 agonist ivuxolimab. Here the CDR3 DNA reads TGCAGCGGTGGGGATAACTATGGCTACACCTTC. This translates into CSGGDNYGYTF.